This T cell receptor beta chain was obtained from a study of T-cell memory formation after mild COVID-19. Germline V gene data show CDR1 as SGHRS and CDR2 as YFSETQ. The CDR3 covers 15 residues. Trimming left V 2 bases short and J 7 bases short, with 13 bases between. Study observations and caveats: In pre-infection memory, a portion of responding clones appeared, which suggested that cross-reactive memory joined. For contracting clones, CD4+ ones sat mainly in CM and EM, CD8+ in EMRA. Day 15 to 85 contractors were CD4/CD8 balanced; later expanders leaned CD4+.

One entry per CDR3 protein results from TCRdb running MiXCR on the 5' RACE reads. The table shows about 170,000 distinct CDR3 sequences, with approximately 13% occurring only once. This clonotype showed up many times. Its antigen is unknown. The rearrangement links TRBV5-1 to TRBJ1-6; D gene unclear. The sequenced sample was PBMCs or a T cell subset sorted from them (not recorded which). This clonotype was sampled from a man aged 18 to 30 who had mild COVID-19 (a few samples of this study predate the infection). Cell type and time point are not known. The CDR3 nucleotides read TGCGCCAGCAGCTTCGCGGGAACTGTAAATTCACCCCTCCACTTT. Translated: CASSFAGTVNSPLHF.